This T cell receptor beta chain was observed in a study of a mutant IDH1 vaccine in newly diagnosed glioma. The time point: week 5, during vaccination. What each vaccine dose contained was 300 ug of mutant IDH1 20-mer peptide, accompanied by topical imiquimod. Study conclusions and caveats: Top peripheral T cell clonotype shifts appeared unrelated to pseudoprogression.

Repertoires were generated with immunoSEQ multiplex PCR, while TCRdb's copy carries only in-frame clones and drops some. Of around 50,000 clones listed, roughly 73% are singletons. The CDR3 spans 14 residues. Per germline, CDR1 PRHDT and CDR2 FYEKMQ (reference sequence). V shed 3 bases and J 7 bases; nucleotides not matched to a gene: 7. In this sample, this clone turned up once. Its antigen is unknown. The receptor comes from a man between 45 and 60 years old with glioma. The V gene is TRBV13, the J gene TRBJ1-2, with 8 bases aligning to TRBD1. The sequences come from PBMCs, collected from a glioma patient whose treatment included an IDH1 peptide vaccine. CDR3 amino acids: CASSLTGVGSGYTF. DNA for the CDR3: TGTGCCAGCAGCTTGACAGGGGTTGGGAGTGGCTACACCTTC.